This T cell receptor beta chain was captured in a study of shared clonotypes between healthy human individuals. Looking at the study overall: The cohort had a couple of women and a few men, ages 18 to 49. CD4 naive and CD4 memory each took three plates per donor, while CD8 naive took two and CD8 memory one.

The table came from immunoSEQ multiplex PCR; TCRdb's copy has only in-frame clones and leaves some out. The sample holds millions of clones, more than 85% seen once. The study drew its donors from healthy HIV-negative adults without recent acute infections or vaccinations. CD4+ cells underwent separation, giving CD45RA+ naive and CD45RA-negative memory subsets. The CDR3 has 16 amino acids. Germline CDR1 and CDR2: SGHVS and FQNEAQ. Trimming took off 4 bases at V and 4 bases at J, with 16 bases between the two ends. This clone is a singleton in its sample. Input material: naive CD4+ T cells from PBMCs. Described subset: CD45RA+ positively selected. This sequence was found in a young man in good health. Some clones in this sample may be carry-over from other donors' samples. This chain connects TRBV7-8 to TRBJ1-4, with a possible D match to TRBD1 (6 bases). CDR3 sequence (DNA): TGTGCCAGCAGCTCCCTTGTAAGGACAGATAATGAAAAACTGTTTTTT. Amino acids: CASSSLVRTDNEKLFF. The complete variable domain, with remaining parts taken from reference TRBV7-8 and TRBJ1-4, reads GAGVSQSPRYKVAKRGQDVALRCDPISGHVSLFWYQQALGQGPEFLTYFQNEAQLDKSGLPSDRFFAERPEGSVSTLKIQRTQQEDSAVYLCASSSLVRTDNEKLFFGSGTQLSVL.